This T cell receptor beta chain derives from a study of breast tumors, draining lymph nodes, adjacent tissues. TCRdb processed the multiplex PCR reads anew with MiXCR; each CDR3 protein has one entry. The sample has roughly 130,000 distinct CDR3 sequences, just under 20% seen once; the top ten hold less than 4.5%. This clonotype was counted ten times or more. Its antigen remains unknown. Study-level findings and limits: Compared with basal-like, luminal-like tumors shared significantly more repertoire with nontumor tissue. Compared with lymph nodes, tumors were less diverse; compared with nontumor tissue, more. The data were judged consistent with most tumor T cells coming from lymph node and expanding in tumor.

Samples came from axillary lymph nodes draining the breast cancer. Sequencing was carried out using axillary lymph node tissue. This receptor was taken from a female donor with breast cancer. Some clones in this sample may be carry-over from other donors' samples.

CDR3 nucleotide sequence: TGTGCCAGTAGTCTACCGGGACTAGCGGCCTCAGATACGCAGTATTTT. It yields the protein CASSLPGLAASDTQYF. V is TRBV19 and J is TRBJ2-3; 11 nucleotides align to TRBD2. V lost 5 bases, J lost 4 bases, and 8 bases stayed unmatched. Germline V gene sequence: CDR1 LNHDA, CDR2 SQIVND (reference sequence). The CDR3 length is 16 residues.